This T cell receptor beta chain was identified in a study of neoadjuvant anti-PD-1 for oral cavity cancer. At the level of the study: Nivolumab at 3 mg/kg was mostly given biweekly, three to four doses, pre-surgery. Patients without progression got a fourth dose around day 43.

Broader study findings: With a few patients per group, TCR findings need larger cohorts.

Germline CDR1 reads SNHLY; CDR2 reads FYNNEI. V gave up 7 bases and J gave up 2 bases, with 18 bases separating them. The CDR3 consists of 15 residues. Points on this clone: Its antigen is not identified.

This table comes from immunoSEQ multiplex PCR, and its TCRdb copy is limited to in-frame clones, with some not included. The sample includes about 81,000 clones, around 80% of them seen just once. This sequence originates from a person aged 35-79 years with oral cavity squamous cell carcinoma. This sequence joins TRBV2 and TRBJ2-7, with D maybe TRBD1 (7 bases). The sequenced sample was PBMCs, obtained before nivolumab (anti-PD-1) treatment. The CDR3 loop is CASTEGGGNTYEQYF. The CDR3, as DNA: TGTGCCAGCACCGAAGGGGGCGGGAACACCTACGAGCAGTACTTC.